This T cell receptor (beta chain) was observed in a study of blood T cell repertoires in COVID-19. About the study: PBMCs, B-cell-depleted T cells, or T cells provided the cDNA or gDNA that made up the material.

Repertoires were generated with immunoSEQ multiplex PCR, while TCRdb's copy carries only in-frame clones and drops some. The data show fewer than 80,000 clones, with over 85% seen just once and approximately 6% held by the top ten. The V and J ends lost 3 bases and 5 bases, in that order; junction bases with no gene match: 2. This CDR3 is built from 14 residues. Looked up from germline, CDR1 is LGHNT and CDR2 is FRNRAP. The sequence came from a human donor in a cohort sampled during active COVID-19. The chain carries TRBV12-5 and TRBJ2-7; 12 bases align to TRBD2. Sequenced: peripheral blood. The CDR3 loop is CASGFGLAGNEQYF. The CDR3 bases are TGTGCTAGTGGTTTCGGACTAGCGGGAAACGAGCAGTACTTC.